Detailed here is one T cell receptor beta chain. Antigen unknown. Generated by immunoSEQ multiplex PCR, the TCRdb table keeps only in-frame clones and is missing some. The table records about 220,000 clones, more than 85% of them present only once. This sample stems from a study of T cell responses to AZD1222 COVID-19 vaccine. There are 13 residues in the CDR3. Germline values: CDR1 LGHDT, CDR2 YNNKEL (reference sequence). With 4 bases clipped from V and 3 bases from J, the junction kept 2 bases outside the gene matches. Study-wide findings and caveats: Donors were largely white British and mainly female; clonal diversity was possibly underestimated. Researchers took repertoire samples only after the peak T cell response had come. Regions 160-218 and 743-854 held dominance among vaccine-associated CD4 TCRs, which spanned spike. Only 5 or 6 AZD1222 recipients were seropositive at baseline.

The sample here was peripheral blood, taken on day 0 of MenACWY control vaccination. This receptor was obtained from an adult in good health. The gene calls are TRBV3-1 (or the pseudogene TRBV3-2) and TRBJ1-2; 7 nucleotides agree with TRBD1. The CDR3 loop is CASSPGTDYGYTF. CDR3 DNA: TGTGCCAGCAGCCCCGGGACAGACTATGGCTACACCTTC.